The next 18 T cell receptor beta chains were all read from a single sample in a study of T cells in Graves' hyperthyroidism and ophthalmopathy. Amplification yielded TCR beta CDR3 regions, with RNA transcripts as the source. The TCR CDR3 was amplified in a first-round RT-PCR using the HTBI primer set. TCRdb reprocessed the multiplex PCR reads with MiXCR, giving one entry per CDR3 protein. Of 90,000 to 120,000 distinct CDR3 sequences in the sample, around a sixth were seen once. The specimen was blood. These receptors were obtained from a woman aged 45-65 years with Graves' hyperthyroidism.

This rearrangement joins TRBV28 to TRBJ1-1, with D possibly matching TRBD1 (5 bases). The length of the CDR3 is 15 residues. V lost 3 bases and J 5 bases, leaving 16 bases between the germline ends. Germline values: CDR1 MDHEN, CDR2 SYDVKM. The CDR3, as DNA: TGTGCCAGCAGTTTGGGCGGGGGATTTCGGACTGAAGCTTTCTTT. Its translation: CASSLGGGFRTEAFF.

The chain recombines TRBV4-1 with TRBJ1-1; D is unresolved. The CDR3 runs to 15 residues. Germline V gene sequence: CDR1 MGHRA, CDR2 YSYEKL. The V end lost 5 bases, the J end lost 0 bases, and 13 bases lay between the germline ends. The CDR3 region has the DNA TGCGCCAGCAGCTCGAAGATTGAAGTGAACACTGAAGCTTTCTTT. Residues: CASSSKIEVNTEAFF.

For this clonotype: This could be a read error, since a much larger clone is one nucleotide away. CDR3 in amino acids: CASTDGSYEKLFF. The DNA of the CDR3 is TGTGCCAGCACCGATGGGAGTTACGAAAAACTGTTTTTT. This chain connects TRBV6-1 to TRBJ1-4; D unclear. This CDR3 contains 13 residues. Germline V gene sequence: CDR1 MNHNS, CDR2 SASEGT. The V end lost 7 bases, the J end lost 8 bases, and 14 bases lay between the germline ends.

This clonotype was seen only a few times. V is TRBV20-1 and J is TRBJ2-1, with TRBD2 identical over 13 bases. This CDR3 region has 19 residues. CDR1 and CDR2 (germline): DFQATT, SNEGSKA (reference sequence). V shed 0 bases and J 8 bases; nucleotides not matched to a gene: 16. CDR3 sequence: CSARDELGLAGTLGYEQFF. The CDR3 nucleotides read TGCAGTGCTAGAGATGAACTGGGACTAGCGGGGACCCTCGGGTATGAGCAGTTCTTC.

V usage is TRBV7-2 and J usage is TRBJ2-5, with D tentatively TRBD2 (6 bases). This CDR3 comprises 14 residues. The germline V gene has CDR1 SGHTA and CDR2 FQGNSA. Between the trimmed V and J ends, which lost 7 bases and 2 bases, there was a span of 14 bases. The chain's CDR3 is CASTPPGLQETQYF. In nucleotides, the CDR3 is TGTGCCAGCACCCCACCGGGACTTCAAGAGACCCAGTACTTC.

The genes are TRBV6-1 and TRBJ2-5; 14 bases align to TRBD2. Germline CDR1 and CDR2: MNHNS and SASEGT. V dropped 1 base and J dropped 5; count of bases not matched to a gene: 6. The CDR3 length is 17 residues. In DNA, the CDR3 is TGTGCCAGCAGTGAAGGTGGGACTAGCGGGGGCTGGGAGACCCAGTACTTC. Its translation: CASSEGGTSGGWETQYF.

This clonotype came up many times. The chain employs TRBV28 and TRBJ2-7; unclear D gene. V was trimmed by 6 bases and J by 5 bases, leaving 17 bases between them. In germline, CDR1 is MDHEN, CDR2 SYDVKM. The CDR3 has 14 residues. CDR3 in DNA: TGTGCCAGCAGGCCACGACACTTTCCCAACGAGCAGTACTTC. Amino acids: CASRPRHFPNEQYF.

This clonotype was counted many times. The chain joins TRBV7-2 to TRBJ1-2; D is uncertain. Trimming pared 0 bases from V and 7 bases from J, leaving 15 bases between. Germline V CDR1 and CDR2: SGHTA, FQGNSA. The CDR3 length is 15 residues. CDR3 loop: CASSLASTYLGGYTF. The CDR3 nucleotides are TGTGCCAGCAGCTTAGCGTCTACGTATCTGGGTGGCTACACCTTC. The full variable domain, rest sourced from reference TRBV7-2 and TRBJ1-2, is GAGVSQSPSNKVTEKGKDVELRCDPISGHTALYWYRQSLGQGLEFLIYFQGNSAPDKSGLPSDRFSAERTGGSVSTLTIQRTQQEDSAVYLCASSLASTYLGGYTFGSGTRLTVV.

This clonotype was seen at least ten times. The rearrangement joins TRBV11-2 to TRBJ1-5; 7 nucleotides align to TRBD1. Trimming removed 4 bases from V and 4 bases from J; junction bases left unmatched: 4. Germline V CDR1 and CDR2: SGHAT, FQNNGV. The CDR3 length is 14 residues. The CDR3 DNA reads as TGTGCCAGCAGCTCAGACAGGGTTAATCAGCCCCAGCATTTT. Translated: CASSSDRVNQPQHF.

In this sample, this clonotype turned up many times. The chain links TRBV29-1 to TRBJ2-1; the D is unclear. Germline V gene data show CDR1 as SQVTM and CDR2 as ANQGSEA. The CDR3 length is 13 residues. V was clipped by 4 bases and J by 8 bases, with 15 bases between them. Here the CDR3 reads CSVALGHVDEQFF. CDR3 DNA sequence: TGCAGCGTTGCTCTAGGGCACGTCGATGAGCAGTTCTTC.

This clonotype has just a few counts. The V call is TRBV20-1, the J call TRBJ2-1; 11 bases are a match to TRBD2. Germline CDR1 is DFQATT and CDR2 is SNEGSKA (reference sequence). The CDR3 covers 15 residues. Trimming removed 0 bases from V and 7 bases from J; junction bases left unmatched: 5. The CDR3 loop reads CSARERLAGMNEQFF. In DNA form, the CDR3 reads TGCAGTGCTAGAGAACGACTAGCGGGAATGAATGAGCAGTTCTTC.

This clonotype came up many times. The J gene is TRBJ1-5, the V gene TRBV5-8; D might be TRBD1 (5 bases). Trimming stripped 0 bases from V and 7 bases from J, with 8 bases between. The CDR3 consists of 13 residues. CDR1 and CDR2 from the germline V gene are SGHTS and YDEGEE. This CDR3 reads CASSLGSGQPQHF. The CDR3, as DNA: TGTGCCAGCAGCTTGGGGTCAGGGCAGCCCCAGCATTTT.

Concerning this clonotype: One junction end disagrees with the germline gene, perhaps due to a read error. This chain links TRBV19 with TRBJ2-3; D is unclear. Germline CDR1 LNHDA, CDR2 SQIVND (reference sequence). The CDR3 length is 15 residues. The CDR3 DNA sequence: TGTGCCGGTAGTCAACCCGGCACCACATGGAATACGCAGTATTTT. This encodes CAGSQPGTTWNTQYF.

The sample holds many counts of this clonotype. The chain couples TRBV5-1 to TRBJ2-2, with 8 nucleotides matching TRBD2. The V and J ends lost 2 bases and 6 bases, in that order; junction bases with no gene match: 9. Germline V gives CDR1 SGHRS, CDR2 YFSETQ. This CDR3 spans 16 amino acids. The CDR3 DNA follows: TGCGCCAGCAGCTTTGGAGGACGCGGGAGGCCCGGGGAGCTGTTTTTT. Its protein is CASSFGGRGRPGELFF.

This clonotype was observed many times. The rearrangement joins TRBV7-9 to TRBJ1-1; D not certain. The V gene lost 5 bases and the J gene lost 1 base, with 8 bases spanning the gap. Per the germline V gene, CDR1 is SEHNR and CDR2 is FQNEAQ (reference sequence). CDR3 size: 13 residues. The CDR3 sequence: CASSRGPNTEAFF. In nucleotides, the CDR3 is TGTGCCAGCAGCCGAGGGCCGAACACTGAAGCTTTCTTT.

The table lists this clonotype with a few counts. The CDR3 is CASSLKGGTEQYF. CDR3 bases: TGTGCCAGCAGTCTCAAGGGGGGGACCGAGCAGTACTTC. The chain carries TRBV9 and TRBJ2-7; a weak D match, TRBD2 (7 bases). The germline gives CDR1 SGDLS, CDR2 YYNGEE. The CDR3 extends over 13 amino acids. The V end lost 5 bases, the J end lost 6 bases, and 15 bases lay between the germline ends.

CDR3 sequence: CASSIVRGRQGNTGELFF. CDR3 DNA: TGTGCCAGTAGTATCGTAAGGGGAAGACAGGGAAACACCGGGGAGCTGTTTTTT. J is TRBJ2-2 and V is TRBV19; 7 nucleotides agree with TRBD1. Per germline, CDR1 LNHDA and CDR2 SQIVND (reference sequence). There are 18 residues in the CDR3. With V trimmed by 3 bases and J by 2 bases, 12 bases remained unmatched.

This clonotype was seen at least ten times. The CDR3 here is CASSQDSGGMSSYNEQFF. As DNA, the CDR3 is TGCGCCAGCAGCCAAGATAGCGGCGGTATGAGCTCCTACAATGAGCAGTTCTTC. The genes are TRBV4-1 and TRBJ2-1, with a weak D call TRBD2 (6 bases). This CDR3 comprises 18 residues. The V end lost 0 bases, the J end lost 0 bases, and 15 bases lay between the germline ends. Germline V gives CDR1 MGHRA, CDR2 YSYEKL.